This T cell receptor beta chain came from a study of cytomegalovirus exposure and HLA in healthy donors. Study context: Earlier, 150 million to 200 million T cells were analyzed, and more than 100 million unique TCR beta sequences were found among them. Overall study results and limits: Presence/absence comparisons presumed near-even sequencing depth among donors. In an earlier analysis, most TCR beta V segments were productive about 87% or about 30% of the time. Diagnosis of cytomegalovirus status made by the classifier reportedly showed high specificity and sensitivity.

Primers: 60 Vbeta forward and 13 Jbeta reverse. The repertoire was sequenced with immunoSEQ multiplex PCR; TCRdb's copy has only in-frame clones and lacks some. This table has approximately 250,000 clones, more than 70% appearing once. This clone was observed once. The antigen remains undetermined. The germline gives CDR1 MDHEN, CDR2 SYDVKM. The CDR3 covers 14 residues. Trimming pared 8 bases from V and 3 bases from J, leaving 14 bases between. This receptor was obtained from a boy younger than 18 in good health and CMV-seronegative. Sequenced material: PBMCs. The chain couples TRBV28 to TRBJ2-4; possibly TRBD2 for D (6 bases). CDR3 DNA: TGTGCCAGCTCCCCGAACGGGGGCAAAAACATTCAGTACTTC. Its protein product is CASSPNGGKNIQYF.